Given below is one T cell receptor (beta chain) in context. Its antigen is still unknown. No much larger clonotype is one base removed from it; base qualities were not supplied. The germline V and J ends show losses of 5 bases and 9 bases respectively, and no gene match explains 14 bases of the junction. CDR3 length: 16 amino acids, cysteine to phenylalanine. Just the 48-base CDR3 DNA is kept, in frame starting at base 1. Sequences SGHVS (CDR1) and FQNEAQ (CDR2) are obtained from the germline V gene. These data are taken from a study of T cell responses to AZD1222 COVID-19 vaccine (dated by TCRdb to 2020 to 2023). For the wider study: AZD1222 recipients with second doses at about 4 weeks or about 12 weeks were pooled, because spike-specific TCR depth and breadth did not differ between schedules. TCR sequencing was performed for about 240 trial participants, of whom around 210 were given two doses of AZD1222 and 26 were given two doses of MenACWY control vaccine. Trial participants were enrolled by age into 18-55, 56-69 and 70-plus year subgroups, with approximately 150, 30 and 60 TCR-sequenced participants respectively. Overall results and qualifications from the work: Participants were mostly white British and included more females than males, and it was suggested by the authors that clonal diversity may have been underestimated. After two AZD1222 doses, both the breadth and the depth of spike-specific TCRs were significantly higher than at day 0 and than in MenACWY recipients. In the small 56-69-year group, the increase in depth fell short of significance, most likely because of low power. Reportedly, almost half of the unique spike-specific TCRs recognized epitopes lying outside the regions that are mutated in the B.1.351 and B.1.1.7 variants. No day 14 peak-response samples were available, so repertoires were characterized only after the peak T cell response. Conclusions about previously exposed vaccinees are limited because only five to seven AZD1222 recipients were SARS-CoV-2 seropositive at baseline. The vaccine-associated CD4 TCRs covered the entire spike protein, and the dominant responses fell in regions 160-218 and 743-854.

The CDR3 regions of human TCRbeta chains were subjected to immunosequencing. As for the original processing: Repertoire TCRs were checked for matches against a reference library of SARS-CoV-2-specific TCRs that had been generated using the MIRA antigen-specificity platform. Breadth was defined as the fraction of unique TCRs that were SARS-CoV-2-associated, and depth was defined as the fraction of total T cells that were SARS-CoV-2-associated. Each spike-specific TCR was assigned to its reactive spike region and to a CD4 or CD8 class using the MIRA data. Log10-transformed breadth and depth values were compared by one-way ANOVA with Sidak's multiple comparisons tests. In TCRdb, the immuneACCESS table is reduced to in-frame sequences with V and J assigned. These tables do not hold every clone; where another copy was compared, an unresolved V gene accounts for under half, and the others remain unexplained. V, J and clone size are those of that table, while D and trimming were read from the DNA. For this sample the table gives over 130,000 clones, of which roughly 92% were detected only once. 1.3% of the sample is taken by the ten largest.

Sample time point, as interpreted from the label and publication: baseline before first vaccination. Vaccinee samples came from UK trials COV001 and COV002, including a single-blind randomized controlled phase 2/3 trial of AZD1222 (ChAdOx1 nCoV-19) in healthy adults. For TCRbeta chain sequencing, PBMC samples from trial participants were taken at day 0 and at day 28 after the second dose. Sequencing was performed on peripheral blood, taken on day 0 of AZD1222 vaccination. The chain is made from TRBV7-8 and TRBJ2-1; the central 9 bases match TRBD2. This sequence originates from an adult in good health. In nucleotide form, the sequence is TGTGCCAGCAGCCCAAGGAGCGGGAGGTCCCCAGGTGAGCAGTTCTTC. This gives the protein CASSPRSGRSPGEQFF.